This paragraph reports one TCR beta chain. Its antigen is not known. The source of the sample is a study of CD8 T cell repertoires and HIV-1 epitope variants. Study as a whole: T cells were cultured for 10 days with cytokines added on days 3 and 7. Study-level points and caveats: The assay identified only TCR beta chains of antigen-proliferating T cells.

Survey-depth immunoSEQ sequencing covered TCR beta CDR3 regions. Generated by immunoSEQ multiplex PCR, the TCRdb table keeps only in-frame clones and is missing some. This sample carries over 90,000 clones, approximately 70% of them seen once, and the ten largest clones take roughly 24%. Trimming cost V 4 bases and J 3 bases; bases outside gene matches: 8. Germline V gene lookup returns CDR1 GTSNPN and CDR2 SVGIG (reference sequence). The CDR3 is made up of 14 amino acids. This TCR was recovered from a male donor with HIV. Sequencing was carried out using uncultured baseline CD8+ T cells from peripheral blood mononuclear cells (PBMCs). This chain links TRBV30 with TRBJ1-2; 7 bases fit TRBD1. The CDR3 reads CAWTRDSSDYGYTF. The CDR3 region has the DNA TGTGCCTGGACCCGGGACAGTTCTGACTATGGCTACACCTTC.